The present TCR beta chain was sequenced within a study of CD8+CD57+ T cells in acquired aplastic anemia. Overall study results and limits: Overlap between patients and controls comprised almost 30 CD8+ CDR3 sequences. With respect to CD8+ Simpson's diversity, patients and controls did not differ significantly.

The length of the CDR3 is 16 residues. After removal of 5 bases from V and 0 bases from J, the junction contained 7 bases not matched to a gene. The germline gives CDR1 SGHVS, CDR2 FQNEAQ. This clonotype was observed a single time. Its antigen is still unknown. All sequencing subjects had displayed CD8+CD57+ cell expansion on flow cytometry. Patients uniformly had severe acquired aplastic anemia. Profiling of TCR beta VDJ combinations and CDR3 sequences used genomic DNA as template. TCRdb fed the reads into MiXCR, producing one record per CDR3 protein. The sample has around 200,000 distinct CDR3 sequences; almost 50% are singletons.

Sequenced sample: sorted CD4+, CD8+, or CD8+CD57+ T cells (not recorded which) from PBMCs. The J gene is TRBJ1-5, the V gene TRBV7-8, with TRBD1 matching 7 bases. This TCR was sampled from a human donor with aplastic anemia. The CDR3 loop reads CASSLEGQVSNQPQHF. The CDR3 region has the DNA TGTGCCAGCAGCCTGGAAGGACAGGTTAGCAATCAGCCCCAGCATTTT. Complete variable domain (other parts from reference TRBV7-8 and TRBJ1-5): GAGVSQSPRYKVAKRGQDVALRCDPISGHVSLFWYQQALGQGPEFLTYFQNEAQLDKSGLPSDRFFAERPEGSVSTLKIQRTQQEDSAVYLCASSLEGQVSNQPQHFGDGTRLSIL.